The subject of this entry is one TCR beta chain. What it recognizes is unknown. V gave up 2 bases and J gave up 2 bases, with 6 bases separating them. CDR1 SGHTA and CDR2 FQGTGA come from the germline V gene. The CDR3 spans 14 residues. These data are taken from a study of OX40 agonist ivuxolimab in advanced cancers. Study-wide findings and caveats: Low levels of normalized T-cell clonal expansion also appeared in some nonresponders.

Measured with immunoSEQ multiplex PCR; TCRdb has only the in-frame clones, and not every one. The table has roughly 100,000 clones, 90% seen once. This chain uses TRBV7-3 with TRBJ2-2; D uncertain. This clonotype was sampled from an adult with an advanced solid tumor such as melanoma, head and neck, liver or kidney cancer. The sample consisted of CD4+ or CD8+ T cells sorted from blood, taken in a trial of the OX40 agonist ivuxolimab. In DNA, the CDR3 is TGTGCCAGCAGCTTACAGGCCAACACCGGGGAGCTGTTTTTT. This translates into CASSLQANTGELFF.